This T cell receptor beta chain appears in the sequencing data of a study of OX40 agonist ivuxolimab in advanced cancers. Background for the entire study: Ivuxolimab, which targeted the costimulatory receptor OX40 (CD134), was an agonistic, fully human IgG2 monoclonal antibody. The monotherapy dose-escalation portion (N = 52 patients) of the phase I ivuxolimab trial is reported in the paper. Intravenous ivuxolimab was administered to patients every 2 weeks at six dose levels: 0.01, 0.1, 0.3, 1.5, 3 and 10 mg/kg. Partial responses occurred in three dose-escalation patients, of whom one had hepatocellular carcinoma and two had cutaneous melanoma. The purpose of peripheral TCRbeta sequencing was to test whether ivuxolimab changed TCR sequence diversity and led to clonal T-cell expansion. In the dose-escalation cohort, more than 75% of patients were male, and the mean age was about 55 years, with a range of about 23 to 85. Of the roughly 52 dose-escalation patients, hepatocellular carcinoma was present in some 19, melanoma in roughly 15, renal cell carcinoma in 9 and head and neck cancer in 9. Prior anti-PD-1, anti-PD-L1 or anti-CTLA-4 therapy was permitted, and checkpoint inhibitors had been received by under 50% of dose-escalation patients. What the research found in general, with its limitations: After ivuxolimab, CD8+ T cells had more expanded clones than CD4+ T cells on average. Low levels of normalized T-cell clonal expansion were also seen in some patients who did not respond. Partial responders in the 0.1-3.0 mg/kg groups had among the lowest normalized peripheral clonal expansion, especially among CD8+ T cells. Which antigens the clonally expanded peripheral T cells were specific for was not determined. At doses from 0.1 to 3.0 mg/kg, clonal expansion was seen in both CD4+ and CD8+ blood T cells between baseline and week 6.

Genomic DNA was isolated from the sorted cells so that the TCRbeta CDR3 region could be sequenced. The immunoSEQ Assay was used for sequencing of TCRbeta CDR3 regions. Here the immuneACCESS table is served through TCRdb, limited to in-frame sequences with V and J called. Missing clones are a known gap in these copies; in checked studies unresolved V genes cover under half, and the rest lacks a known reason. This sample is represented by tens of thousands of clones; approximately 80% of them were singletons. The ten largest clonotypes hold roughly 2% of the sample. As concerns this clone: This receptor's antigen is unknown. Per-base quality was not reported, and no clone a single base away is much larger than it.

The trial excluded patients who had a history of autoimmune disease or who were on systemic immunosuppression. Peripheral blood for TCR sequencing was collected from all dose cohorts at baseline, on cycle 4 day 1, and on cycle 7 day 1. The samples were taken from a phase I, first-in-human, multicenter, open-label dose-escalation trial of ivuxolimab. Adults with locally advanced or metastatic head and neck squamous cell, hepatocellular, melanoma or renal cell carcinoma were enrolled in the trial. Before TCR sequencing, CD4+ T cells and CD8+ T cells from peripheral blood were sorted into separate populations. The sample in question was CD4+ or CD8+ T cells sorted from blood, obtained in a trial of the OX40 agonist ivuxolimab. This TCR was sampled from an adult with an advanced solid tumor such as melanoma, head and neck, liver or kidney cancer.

In nucleotides, the sequence is TGTGCCAGCAGTGAATGGAGAGGCTACACCTTC. It specifies CASSEWRGYTF. In this chain, TRBV2 is recombined with TRBJ1-2; the D gene remains uncertain. Looking up the germline V gene yields CDR1 SNHLY and CDR2 FYNNEI. From the cysteine up to the phenylalanine, the CDR3 has a length of 11 residues. The DNA shown is the 33-base CDR3, in frame from base 1. Between the V and J ends, shortened by 2 bases and 8 bases respectively, the junction contains 6 bases.